This T cell receptor (beta chain) was sequenced in a study of T cell responses to AZD1222 COVID-19 vaccine. TCRdb keeps only in-frame clones here, not all; method: immunoSEQ multiplex PCR. The data show roughly 160,000 clones, about 93% seen once. V lost 5 bases, J lost 5 bases, and 15 bases lay in between. The germline gives CDR1 MNHEY, CDR2 SMNVEV (reference sequence). The CDR3 extends over 14 amino acids. This chain joins TRBV27 and TRBJ1-2, with D possibly matching TRBD1 (5 bases). The specimen was peripheral blood, collected on day 0 of AZD1222 vaccination. The clonotype originates from an adult in good health. CDR3 DNA: TGTGCCAGCAGTGGGGCGGGGTCCCGTTATGGCTACACCTTC. Translating gives CASSGAGSRYGYTF.